These 10 T cell receptor beta chains were all obtained from the same sample, sequenced in a study of molecular identifiers for immune sequencing clone quantification. MiXCR was run by TCRdb on the PCR reads, yielding one entry per CDR3 protein. The sample lists over 600,000 distinct CDR3 sequences, nearly 20% occurring once. Source material: naive CD8+ T cells from blood, with Jurkat cell RNA spiked in. Documented subset: FACS-sorted CD8+CD4-CCR7+CD45RA+ naive T cells. These receptors were collected from a human donor in good health. Some libraries in this study had Jurkat cell RNA spiked in.

This clonotype was counted at least ten times. This rearrangement joins TRBV4-3 to TRBJ1-1; no clear D. CDR1 and CDR2 (germline): LGHNA, YSLEER. Trimming left V 0 bases short and J 5 bases short, with 13 bases between. This CDR3 contains 15 residues. The CDR3 region is CASSQDRADATEAFF. The CDR3 nucleotides are TGCGCCAGCAGCCAAGATCGGGCAGACGCAACTGAAGCTTTCTTT.

There are many counts of this clonotype. The chain couples TRBV4-1 to TRBJ2-7; 10 positions agree with TRBD2. The CDR3 sequence is 14 residues long. Losses at the gene ends were 1 base for V and 3 bases for J; bases not matched to a gene: 0. CDR1 MGHRA and CDR2 YSYEKL come from the germline V gene. This chain's CDR3 is CASSQASGGYEQYF. In nucleotides, the CDR3 is TGCGCCAGCAGCCAAGCTAGCGGGGGCTACGAGCAGTACTTC.

As regards this clonotype: A much larger clone lies one base from this, so it may be a read error. Because it lacks the conserved phenylalanine or tryptophan at the end, this CDR3 is likely a read error. This sequence joins TRBV14 and TRBJ1-2; 7 nucleotides agree with TRBD1. Trimming took 5 bases from V and 3 from J; bases not matched to a gene: 9. The CDR3 is made up of 15 amino acids. The germline gives CDR1 SGHDN, CDR2 FVKESK. For the CDR3, the DNA is TGTGCCAGCAGCAAAACAGGGGACGGTGACTATGGCTACACCATC. Protein sequence: CASSKTGDGDYGYTI.

This clonotype was detected only a few times. In DNA, the CDR3 is TGTGCCAGTAGTACCAGACTAGCGGTGGGTACAGATACGCAGTATTTT. Its protein product is CASSTRLAVGTDTQYF. The chain uses TRBV19 and TRBJ2-3; 9 bases are a match to TRBD2. The CDR3 is made up of 16 amino acids. The V gene end was trimmed by 4 bases and the J gene end by 3 bases; junction bases not matched to a gene: 8. The germline V gene encodes CDR1 LNHDA and CDR2 SQIVND (reference sequence).

This clonotype was detected a few times. The chain is built from TRBV4-3 and TRBJ2-3, with 7 positions matching TRBD2. The CDR3 contains 17 residues. Germline V gene sequence: CDR1 LGHNA, CDR2 YSLEER. The V segment lost 0 bases and the J segment 2 bases; nucleotides outside the gene matches: 8. The CDR3: CASSQDGPSGYTDTQYF. For the CDR3, the DNA is TGCGCCAGCAGCCAAGATGGCCCTAGCGGCTACACAGATACGCAGTATTTT.

In this sample, this clonotype turned up a few times. The rearrangement links TRBV12-3 or TRBV12-4 to TRBJ2-2; D not resolved. V was trimmed by 3 bases and J by 2 bases, leaving 10 bases between them. The CDR3 consists of 15 residues. CDR3 amino acids: CASSFRLPNTGELFF. The CDR3 DNA reads as TGTGCCAGCAGTTTTAGGCTACCCAACACCGGGGAGCTGTTTTTT.

With respect to this clonotype: This may be a read error: a much more frequent sequence differs by one nucleotide. The chain is built from TRBV6-5 and TRBJ2-1, with 8 bases lining up with TRBD2. From germline, CDR1 is MNHEY and CDR2 SVGAGI. The CDR3 covers 16 residues. As DNA, the CDR3 is TGTGCCGGCAGTTACTCGTGGCTAGCGGGCTACAATGAGCAGTTCTTC. Translation gives CAGSYSWLAGYNEQFF.

The chain combines TRBV11-2 with TRBJ1-1; a weak D match, TRBD1 (5 bases). CDR1 and CDR2 (germline): SGHAT, FQNNGV. The CDR3 runs to 15 residues. Trimming removed 3 bases at V and 4 bases at J, with 15 bases between. CDR3 residues: CASSLDGGWGTEAFF. DNA of the CDR3: TGTGCCAGCAGCTTGGACGGGGGTTGGGGCACTGAAGCTTTCTTT.

Notes on this clonotype: A much larger clonotype is one base distant, so this may be a read error. This chain links TRBV6-5 with TRBJ1-1; 7 bases agree with TRBD1. Germline assignment: CDR1 MNHEY and CDR2 SVGAGI. CDR3 length: 14 residues. CDR3 sequence: CASSRKDRNAEAFF. CDR3 bases: TGTGCCAGCAGCAGAAAGGACAGGAACGCTGAAGCTTTCTTT.

This clonotype was seen at least ten times. The chain combines TRBV7-9 with TRBJ2-5; D is perhaps TRBD2 (6 bases). CDR1 is SEHNR, CDR2 FQNEAQ, per germline (reference sequence). The CDR3 is 15 residues long. Deletions cut 5 bases from V and 5 bases from J, with 18 bases between. The CDR3 nucleotides are TGTGCCAGCAGCCAAGCTCTGCGGGACGGGGAGACCCAGTACTTC. Residues: CASSQALRDGETQYF. Using reference TRBV7-9 and TRBJ2-5 for the parts outside the CDR3, the full variable domain is DTGVSQNPRHKITKRGQNVTFRCDPISEHNRLYWYRQTLGQGPEFLTYFQNEAQLEKSRLLSDRFSAERPKGSFSTLEIQRTEQGDSAMYLCASSQALRDGETQYFGPGTRLLVL.